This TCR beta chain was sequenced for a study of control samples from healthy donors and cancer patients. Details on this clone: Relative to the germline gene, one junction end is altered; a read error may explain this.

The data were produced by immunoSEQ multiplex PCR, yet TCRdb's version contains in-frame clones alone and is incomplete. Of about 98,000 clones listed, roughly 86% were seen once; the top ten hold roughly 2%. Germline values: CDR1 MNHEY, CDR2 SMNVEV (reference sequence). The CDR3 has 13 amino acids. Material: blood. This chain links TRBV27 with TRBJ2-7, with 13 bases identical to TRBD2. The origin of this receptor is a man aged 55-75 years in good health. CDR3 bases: TGTGCCAGCAGTCCGGGACTAGCGGGGACACAGGACTTC. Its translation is CASSPGLAGTQDF.